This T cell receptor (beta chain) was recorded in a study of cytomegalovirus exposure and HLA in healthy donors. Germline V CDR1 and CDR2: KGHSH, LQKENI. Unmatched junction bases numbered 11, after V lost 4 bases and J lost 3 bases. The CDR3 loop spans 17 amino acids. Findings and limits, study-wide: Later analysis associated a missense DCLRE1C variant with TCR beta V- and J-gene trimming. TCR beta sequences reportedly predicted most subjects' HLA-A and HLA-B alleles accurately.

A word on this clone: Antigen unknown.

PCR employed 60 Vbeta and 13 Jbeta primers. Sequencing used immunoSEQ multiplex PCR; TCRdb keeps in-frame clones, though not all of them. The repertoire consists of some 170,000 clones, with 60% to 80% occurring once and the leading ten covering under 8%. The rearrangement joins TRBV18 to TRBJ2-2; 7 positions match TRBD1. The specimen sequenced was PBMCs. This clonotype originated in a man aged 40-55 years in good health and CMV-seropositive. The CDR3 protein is CASSRLGGSKDTGELFF. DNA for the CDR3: TGTGCCAGCTCACGGCTAGGGGGCTCTAAGGACACCGGGGAGCTGTTTTTT.